This T cell receptor beta chain was recovered during a study of T cell changes during pregnancy in multiple sclerosis (dated by TCRdb to the late 2010s). For context, the study as a whole: In women with multiple sclerosis, the researchers looked at how the T cell repertoire shifted as pregnancy progressed.

The V end loses 3 bases and the J end loses 0 bases, and a stretch of 6 bases separates them. The CDR3 contains 15 residues, cysteine and phenylalanine counted. Only CDR3 DNA remains: 45 bases, in frame from the first base. From the germline V gene, CDR1 is SGHTA and CDR2 is FQGTGA. The protocol used for the library was the immunoSEQ multiplex PCR assay. TCRdb mirrors the immuneACCESS table, restricted to in-frame sequences. Some clones are absent from its copies; in checked studies, under half trace to an unresolved V gene, and the reason for the others is unknown. Recorded for this sample are roughly 68,000 clones; just over 90% of them occurred a single time. The ten top clones hold 1.3% to 1.5% of the sample. This clone occurred once. Its specific antigen is unknown. No quality values exist for individual bases; no much larger clone is one base distant.

The source material was peripheral blood, sampled in the second trimester of pregnancy. This receptor was taken from a female donor in good health, enrolled as a control in a pregnancy study. Recombination joined TRBV7-3 with TRBJ1-6; the D gene is possibly TRBD1, with 6 bases matching. The CDR3 region reads CASSLDSSYNSPLHF. The nucleotides are TGTGCCAGCAGCTTGGACAGCTCCTATAATTCACCCCTCCACTTT. Supplemented by the reference TRBV7-3 and TRBJ1-6 proteins around the CDR3, the complete variable domain is GAGVSQTPSNKVTEKGKYVELRCDPISGHTALYWYRQSLGQGPEFLIYFQGTGAADDSGLPNDRFFAVRPEGSVSTLKIQRTERGDSAVYLCASSLDSSYNSPLHFGNGTRLTVT.